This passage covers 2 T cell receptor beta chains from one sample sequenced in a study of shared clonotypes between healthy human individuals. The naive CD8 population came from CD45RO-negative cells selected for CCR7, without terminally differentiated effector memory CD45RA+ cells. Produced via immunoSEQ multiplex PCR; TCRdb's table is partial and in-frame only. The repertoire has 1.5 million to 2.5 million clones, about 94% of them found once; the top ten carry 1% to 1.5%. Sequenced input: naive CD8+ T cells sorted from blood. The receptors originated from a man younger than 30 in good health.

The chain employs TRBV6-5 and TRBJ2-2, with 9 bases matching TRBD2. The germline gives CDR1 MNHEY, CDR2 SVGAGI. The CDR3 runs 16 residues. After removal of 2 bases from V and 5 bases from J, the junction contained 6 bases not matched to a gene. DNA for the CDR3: TGTGCCAGCAGTTACCCGAGGCGGGAGGGTACCGGGGAGCTGTTTTTT. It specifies CASSYPRREGTGELFF.

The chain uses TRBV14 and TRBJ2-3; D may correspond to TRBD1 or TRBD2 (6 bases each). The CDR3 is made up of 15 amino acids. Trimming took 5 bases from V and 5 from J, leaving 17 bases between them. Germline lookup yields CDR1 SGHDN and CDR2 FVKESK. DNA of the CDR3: TGTGCCAGCAGCTTTCGGGGGCTGGGTATAGATACGCAGTATTTT. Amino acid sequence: CASSFRGLGIDTQYF.